The clone carrying this TCR beta chain was seen a handful of times. Antigen specificity is unknown. The entry originates in a study of CD8+CD57+ T cells in acquired aplastic anemia. Notes on the study in general: Roughly 27 shared CD8+ CDR3s appeared highly expressed within patients' immunodominant clones.

V lost 6 bases and J lost 6; bases outside the gene matches: 5. There are 12 residues in the CDR3. Both TCR beta VDJ combination and CDR3 sequence profiling were carried out. Genomic DNA was the template for this profiling. TCRdb ran MiXCR on the reads and lists one entry per CDR3 protein. Found here are 200,000 or so distinct CDR3 sequences, less than 65% of them singletons; the top ten hold around 45%. Sequencing was done on a sample of sorted CD4+, CD8+, or CD8+CD57+ T cells (not recorded which) from PBMCs. V is TRBV12-3 or TRBV12-4 and J is TRBJ2-7; 7 bases are shared with TRBD2. This receptor was taken from a human donor with severe aplastic anemia or a healthy control (not recorded which). CDR3 residues: CASSRGVSEQYF. The CDR3 nucleotides are TGTGCCAGCAGCCGGGGGGTCTCCGAGCAGTACTTC.